Listed below are T cell receptor beta chains from one sample, sequenced in a study of T cell responses to AZD1222 COVID-19 vaccine. Measured with immunoSEQ multiplex PCR; TCRdb has only the in-frame clones, and not every one. The table has around 150,000 clones, approximately 89% seen once. The input for sequencing was peripheral blood, taken 28 days after the second AZD1222 dose. All receptors come from an adult who received the AZD1222 COVID-19 vaccine. Both conserved end residues are trimmed from each CDR3. Each record gives: V gene, CDR3 protein.

V: TRBV9; CDR3: ASSVGSSEAF
V: TRBV11-3; CDR3: ASSTSGRADNEQF
V: TRBV6-2/TRBV6-3; CDR3: ASSYPTDRGSHEQY
V: TRBV5-6; CDR3: ASSLRGQETQY
V: TRBV11-2; CDR3: ASSLDYPPREVSYEQY
V: TRBV5-4; CDR3: ASSLQDGKETQY
V: TRBV6-5; CDR3: ASSYGTSGYNEQF
V: TRBV5-6; CDR3: ASRPRGRSTGELF
V: TRBV5-1; CDR3: ASSLYNTGTAADTQY
V: TRBV6-5; CDR3: AVGTYSYNSPLH
V: TRBV27; CDR3: ASSPSGVINQPQH
V: TRBV7-9; CDR3: ASSLGAYEQY
V: TRBV3-1/TRBV3-2; CDR3: ASSPPGGPGETQY
V: TRBV5-1; CDR3: ASSSGDRDGGTGELF
V: TRBV13; CDR3: ASSPIGTGAYYGYT
V: TRBV7-2; CDR3: ASSLRPGQGSSGELF
V: TRBV20-1; CDR3: SSRDGNEQY
V: TRBV7-8; CDR3: ASSYGRAVGTDTQY
V: TRBV5-6; CDR3: ASSPLQRGTPYEQY
V: TRBV5-1; CDR3: ASSRDPTSGRPYEQY
V: TRBV9; CDR3: ASSVHQGSYNEQF
V: TRBV7-3; CDR3: ASSLAGTSGYNEQF
V: TRBV5-4; CDR3: ASSLNLGGGAVNTIY
V: TRBV4-2; CDR3: ASSQVRQGGYGYT
V: TRBV11-2; CDR3: ASSLDRGQETQY
V: TRBV5-1; CDR3: ASSDWGRTIGYT
V: TRBV24-1; CDR3: ATSDPTGLKDTQY
V: TRBV4-2; CDR3: ASSQDRGGRHQPQH
V: TRBV6-5; CDR3: ASGKDRRNQPQH
V: TRBV6-2/TRBV6-3; CDR3: ASSQPGHANYGYT
V: TRBV7-2; CDR3: ASSSQARTGYREQY
V: TRBV5-4; CDR3: ASSSGDIYGYT
V: TRBV27; CDR3: ASSPDWEGGYNSPLH
V: TRBV9; CDR3: ASSVVGTSREQF
V: TRBV11-2; CDR3: ASSLLLSSGAAGTEAF
V: TRBV28; CDR3: ASSWFSSTDTQY
V: TRBV4-2; CDR3: ASSLGTEDARHQPQH
V: TRBV4-3; CDR3: ASSSRALSGPYNEQF
V: TRBV7-2; CDR3: ASSLASRRANTGELF
V: TRBV18; CDR3: ASSYDRGLNTEAF
V: TRBV5-1; CDR3: ASSLSTSGATGELF
V: TRBV7-3; CDR3: ASSPHKGGAGRLKNEQF